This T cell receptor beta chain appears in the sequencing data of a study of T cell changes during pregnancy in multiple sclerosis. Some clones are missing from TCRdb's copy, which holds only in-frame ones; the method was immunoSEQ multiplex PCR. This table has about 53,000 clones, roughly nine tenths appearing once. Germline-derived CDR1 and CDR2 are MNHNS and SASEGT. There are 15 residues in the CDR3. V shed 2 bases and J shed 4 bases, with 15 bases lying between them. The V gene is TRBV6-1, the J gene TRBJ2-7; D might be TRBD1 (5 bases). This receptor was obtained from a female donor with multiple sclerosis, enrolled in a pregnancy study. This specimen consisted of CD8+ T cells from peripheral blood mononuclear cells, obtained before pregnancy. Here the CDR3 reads CASSEHEGVGYEQYF. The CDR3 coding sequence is TGTGCCAGCAGTGAACACGAAGGGGTCGGATACGAGCAGTACTTC.